This entry describes one T cell receptor (beta chain). Its antigen is unidentified. Trimming removed 8 bases at V and 10 bases at J, with 12 bases between. Germline CDR1 reads MDHEN; CDR2 reads SYDVKM. The CDR3 spans 11 residues. This record belongs to a study of cytomegalovirus exposure and HLA in healthy donors. Overall study results and limits: The classifier reportedly diagnosed cytomegalovirus status with high sensitivity and specificity. Other equally common chains were less clonally expanded than HLA-associated TCR beta chains, a later analysis showed.

PCR primers comprised 60 Vbeta and 13 Jbeta primers. Generated by immunoSEQ multiplex PCR, the TCRdb table keeps only in-frame clones and is missing some. The sample consists of about 200,000 clones, about 77% of them appearing once. V and J are TRBV28 and TRBJ2-1, with unresolved D. The sequencing sample was made of PBMCs. The TCR originated in a woman aged 30 to 39 in good health and CMV-seropositive. The CDR3 DNA is TGTGCCAGCGGCCCCTTTTGGGAGCAGTTCTTC. Translation gives CASGPFWEQFF.